The rows below give T cell receptor beta chains drawn from one sample of a study of control samples from healthy donors and cancer patients. The table came from immunoSEQ multiplex PCR; TCRdb's copy has only in-frame clones and leaves some out. The table has around 12,000 clones, 85% to 95% seen once; the top ten hold roughly 14%. Material: PBMCs. These receptors originate from a man aged 80 or over with lung cancer. The conserved cysteine and the conserved F or W are not part of the CDR3 here.

v_gene	j_gene	CDR3aa
TRBV5-4	TRBJ1-1	ASSLVQSEAF
TRBV18	TRBJ1-2	ASSPEREGGYT
TRBV6-2/TRBV6-3	TRBJ2-2	ASSYGGGGTGELF
TRBV19	TRBJ1-1	ASSGRDSFPTEAF
TRBV28	TRBJ2-3	ASSLRGGDTQY
TRBV18	TRBJ2-5	ASSPSSGGSQETQY
TRBV11-2	TRBJ1-1	ASSSQGNTEAF
TRBV14	TRBJ1-3	ASSPRTSSGGNTIY
TRBV2	TRBJ1-2	ATIRYPSYT
TRBV24-1	TRBJ1-5	ATSDLDGDQPQH
TRBV4-1	TRBJ2-1	ASSQDPLPGASYNEQF
TRBV5-1	TRBJ2-1	ASSAGLPSYNEQF
TRBV18	TRBJ1-2	ASSPPGQGSYT
TRBV18	TRBJ1-1	ASSRDRENTEAF
TRBV6-5	TRBJ2-2	ASKAGQARLELF
TRBV9	TRBJ2-5	ASSVGQGLSQETQY
TRBV19	TRBJ1-6	ASSPRGQGGDSPLH
TRBV4-2	TRBJ2-7	ASSQGLRLAGYEQY
TRBV5-6	TRBJ2-2	ASSWTGVGTGELF
TRBV9	TRBJ1-2	ASSAPGQGADGYT
TRBV3-1/TRBV3-2	TRBJ1-1	ASSRQPGTHTEAF
TRBV5-6	TRBJ2-4	ASSIWTRKNIQY
TRBV27	TRBJ2-6	ASSLWGRSSGANVLT
TRBV19	TRBJ1-2	ASSIRDSPGGYT
TRBV9	TRBJ1-1	ASSPGPGRAF
TRBV21-1	TRBJ1-3	ASSNIRYPCENTIY
TRBV10-3	TRBJ1-3	AITLAVHGTIY
TRBV11-3	TRBJ2-5	ASSSDLRDRDQETQY
TRBV21-1	TRBJ2-5	ASSKGETQY
TRBV11-2	TRBJ2-5	ASSPTSGGQETQY
TRBV12-3/TRBV12-4	TRBJ1-2	ASTDLPYGYT
TRBV4-3	TRBJ2-7	ASSQGFGASSYEQY
TRBV2	TRBJ2-7	ASGRDTYEQY
TRBV3-1/TRBV3-2	TRBJ1-2	ASSLRGNYGYT
TRBV6-1	TRBJ1-5	ASSERLLSNQPQH
TRBV5-6	TRBJ2-7	ASIIAGPSSYEQY
TRBV7-8	TRBJ2-1	ASSLWGKNREQF
TRBV5-1	TRBJ1-3	ASSLRTGEGNTIY
TRBV18	TRBJ2-7	ASSVTPQDEQY
TRBV18	TRBJ2-7	ASSPPGQGSYEQY
TRBV6-6	TRBJ1-1	ASSPQGRDTEAF
TRBV5-1	TRBJ1-6	ASTLGLSDSPLH
TRBV11-3	TRBJ2-1	ASSSQQGKNEQF
TRBV2	TRBJ2-5	ATPDVAETQY
TRBV24-1	TRBJ2-7	ATSDSSGDHHFRPY
TRBV7-9	TRBJ1-2	ASSPSGTYGYT
TRBV3-1/TRBV3-2	TRBJ2-7	ASSVSGGAYEQY
TRBV14	TRBJ2-2	ASSQEIQGGFNTGELF
TRBV11-3	TRBJ2-1	ASSSQSGGWDEQF
TRBV19	TRBJ1-6	ANLQGDGSPLH
TRBV5-1	TRBJ1-3	ASSLGTGYGNTIY
TRBV11-2	TRBJ1-2	ASSLRSGRGAGNYGYT
TRBV5-6	TRBJ2-7	ASGGTGIAEQY
TRBV5-1	TRBJ1-2	ASSLFGTGPSGYT